This entry describes one T cell receptor (beta chain). Its antigen is not known. The source of the sample is a study of vaccination and CD4 T cells after COVID-19. Study context: Post-diagnosis, post-COVID samples were collected after a median approximately 92 days, ranging 35 to 161. Post-vaccination samples were procured at a median of approximately 72 days following dose two (range 14 to 241).

The CDR3 is made up of 13 amino acids. Germline V gives CDR1 SGHNT, CDR2 YYREEE (reference sequence). V gave up 0 bases and J gave up 4 bases, with 7 bases separating them. Treatment reported: approximately 10-day PBMC culture with coronavirus spike peptide pools or control peptides (ViraFEST assay). Recorded positive PCR dates fall between March and December 2020, preceding US Alpha, Beta and Delta variants. Cultured CD4+ T cell DNA was sequenced using the Oncomine TCR Beta short-read assay. TCRdb reprocessed the PCR reads via MiXCR and lists one record per CDR3 protein. The sample yields under 20,000 distinct CDR3 sequences, 54% seen once.

The sequence was obtained from a human donor who had recovered from COVID-19. Source: CD4+ T cells from blood, cultured in vitro, taken before SARS-CoV-2 vaccination. J is TRBJ1-2 and V is TRBV5-4; the D is unclear. In DNA, the CDR3 is TGTGCCAGCAGCTTGGACAGTCTCTATGGCTACACCTTC. As protein: CASSLDSLYGYTF.